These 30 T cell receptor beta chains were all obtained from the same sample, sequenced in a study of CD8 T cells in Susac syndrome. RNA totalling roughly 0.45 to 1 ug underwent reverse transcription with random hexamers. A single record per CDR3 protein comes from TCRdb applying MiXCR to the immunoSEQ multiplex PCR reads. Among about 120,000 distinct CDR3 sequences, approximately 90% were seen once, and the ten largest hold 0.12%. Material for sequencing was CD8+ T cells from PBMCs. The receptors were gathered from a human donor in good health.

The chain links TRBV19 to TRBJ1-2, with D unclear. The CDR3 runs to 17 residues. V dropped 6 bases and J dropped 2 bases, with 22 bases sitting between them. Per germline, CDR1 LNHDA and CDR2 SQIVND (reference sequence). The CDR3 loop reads CASSAITLPTVNYGYTF. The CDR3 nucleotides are TGTGCCAGTAGCGCTATAACCCTCCCGACGGTAAACTATGGCTACACCTTC.

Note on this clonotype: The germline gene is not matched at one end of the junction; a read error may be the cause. The CDR3 DNA sequence: TGTGCCAGCGGCCAAGATACAGGGGGCTTCGGCTACACCTTC. It is translated as CASGQDTGGFGYTF. This rearrangement joins TRBV3-1 to TRBJ1-2, with 9 bases aligning to TRBD1. The CDR3 runs 14 residues. Germline V CDR1 and CDR2: LGHDT, YNNKEL (reference sequence).

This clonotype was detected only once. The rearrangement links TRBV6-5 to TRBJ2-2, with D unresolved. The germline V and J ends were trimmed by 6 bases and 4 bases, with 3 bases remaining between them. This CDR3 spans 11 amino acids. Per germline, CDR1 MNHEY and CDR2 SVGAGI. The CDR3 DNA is TGTGCCAGCAGGTCCACCGGGGAGCTGTTTTTT. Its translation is CASRSTGELFF.

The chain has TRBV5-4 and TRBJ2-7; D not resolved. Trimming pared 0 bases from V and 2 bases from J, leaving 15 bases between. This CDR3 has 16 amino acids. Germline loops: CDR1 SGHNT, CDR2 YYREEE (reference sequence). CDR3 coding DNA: TGTGCCAGCAGCTTGGCCGTCTCAACAAGGACCTACGAGCAGTACTTC. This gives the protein CASSLAVSTRTYEQYF.

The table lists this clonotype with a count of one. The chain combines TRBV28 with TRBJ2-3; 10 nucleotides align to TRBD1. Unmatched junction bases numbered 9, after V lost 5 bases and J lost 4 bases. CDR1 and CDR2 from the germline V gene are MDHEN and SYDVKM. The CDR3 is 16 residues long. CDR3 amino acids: CASSRGQGRLADTQYF. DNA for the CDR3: TGTGCCAGCAGTCGGGGACAGGGGAGATTGGCAGATACGCAGTATTTT.

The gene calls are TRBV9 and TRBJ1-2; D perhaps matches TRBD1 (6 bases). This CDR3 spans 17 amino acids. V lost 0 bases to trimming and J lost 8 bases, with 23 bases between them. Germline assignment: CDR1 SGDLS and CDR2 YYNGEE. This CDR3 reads CASSVEGRGLHDGGYTF. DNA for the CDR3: TGTGCCAGCAGCGTAGAGGGCAGGGGCCTTCATGACGGGGGCTACACCTTC. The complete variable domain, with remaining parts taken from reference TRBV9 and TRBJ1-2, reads DSGVTQTPKHLITATGQRVTLRCSPRSGDLSVYWYQQSLDQGLQFLIQYYNGEERAKGNILERFSAQQFPDLHSELNLSSLELGDSALYFCASSVEGRGLHDGGYTFGSGTRLTVV.

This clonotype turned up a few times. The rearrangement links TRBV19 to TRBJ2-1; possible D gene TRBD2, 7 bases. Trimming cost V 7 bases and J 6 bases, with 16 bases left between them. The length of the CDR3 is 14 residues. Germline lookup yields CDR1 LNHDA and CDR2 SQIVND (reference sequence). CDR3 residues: CASTGGQFSNEQFF. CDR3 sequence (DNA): TGTGCCAGTACGGGGGGCCAATTCTCCAATGAGCAGTTCTTC. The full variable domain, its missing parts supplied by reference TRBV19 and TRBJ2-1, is DGGITQSPKYLFRKEGQNVTLSCEQNLNHDAMYWYRQDPGQGLRLIYYSQIVNDFQKGDIAEGYSVSREKKESFPLTVTSAQKNPTAFYLCASTGGQFSNEQFFGPGTRLTVL.

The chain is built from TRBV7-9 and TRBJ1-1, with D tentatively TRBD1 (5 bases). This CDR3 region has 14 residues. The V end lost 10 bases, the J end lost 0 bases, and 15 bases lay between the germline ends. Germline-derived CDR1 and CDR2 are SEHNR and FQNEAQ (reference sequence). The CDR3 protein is CATNGKGMNTEAFF. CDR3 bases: TGTGCCACCAACGGGAAGGGGATGAACACTGAAGCTTTCTTT.

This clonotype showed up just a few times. The CDR3 nucleotides read TGTGCCAGCAGCTTGGGAGGGAGCACTGAAGCTTTCTTT. It codes for CASSLGGSTEAFF. This chain joins TRBV5-5 and TRBJ1-1; unclear D gene. CDR1 is SGHKS and CDR2 is YYEKEE in the germline V gene (reference sequence). The CDR3 loop spans 13 amino acids. V was shortened by 0 bases and J by 4 bases, with 7 bases between the two germline ends.

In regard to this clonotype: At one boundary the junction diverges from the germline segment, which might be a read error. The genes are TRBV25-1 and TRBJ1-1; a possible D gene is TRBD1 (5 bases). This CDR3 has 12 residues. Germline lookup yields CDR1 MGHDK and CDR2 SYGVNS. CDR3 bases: TGTGCTAGCAGTTCAGGGACTACTGAAGCTTTCTTT. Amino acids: CASSSGTTEAFF. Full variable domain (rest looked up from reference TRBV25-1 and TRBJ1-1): EADIYQTPRYLVIGTGKKITLECSQTMGHDKMYWYQQDPGMELHLIHYSYGVNSTEKGDLSSESTVSRIRTEHFPLTLESARPSHTSQYLCASSSGTTEAFFGQGTRLTVV.

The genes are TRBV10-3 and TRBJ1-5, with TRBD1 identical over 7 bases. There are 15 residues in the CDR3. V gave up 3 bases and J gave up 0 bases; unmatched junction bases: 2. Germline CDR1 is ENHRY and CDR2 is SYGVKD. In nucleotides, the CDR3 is TGTGCCATCAGTGAACGGACAGGTAGCAATCAGCCCCAGCATTTT. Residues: CAISERTGSNQPQHF.

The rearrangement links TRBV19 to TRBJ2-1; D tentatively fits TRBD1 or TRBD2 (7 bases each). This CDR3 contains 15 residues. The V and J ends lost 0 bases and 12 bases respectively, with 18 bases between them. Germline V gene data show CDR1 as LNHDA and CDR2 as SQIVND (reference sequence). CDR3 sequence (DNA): TGTGCCAGTAGTATAGAAGTCGGGAGGACAGGCCGGCAGTTCTTC. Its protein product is CASSIEVGRTGRQFF.

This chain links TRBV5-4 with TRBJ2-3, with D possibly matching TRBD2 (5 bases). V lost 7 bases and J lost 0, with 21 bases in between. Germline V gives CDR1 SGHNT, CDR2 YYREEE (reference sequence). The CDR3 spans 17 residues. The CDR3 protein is CASSARMSSGSTDTQYF. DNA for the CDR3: TGTGCCAGCTCAGCCCGGATGTCCAGCGGTAGCACAGATACGCAGTATTTT.

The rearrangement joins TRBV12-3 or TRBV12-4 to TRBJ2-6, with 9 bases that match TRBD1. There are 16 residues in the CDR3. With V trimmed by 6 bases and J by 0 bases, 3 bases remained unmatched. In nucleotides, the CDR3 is TGTGCCAGCAGGAAGACAGGGGGCTCTGGGGCCAACGTCCTGACTTTC. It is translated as CASRKTGGSGANVLTF.

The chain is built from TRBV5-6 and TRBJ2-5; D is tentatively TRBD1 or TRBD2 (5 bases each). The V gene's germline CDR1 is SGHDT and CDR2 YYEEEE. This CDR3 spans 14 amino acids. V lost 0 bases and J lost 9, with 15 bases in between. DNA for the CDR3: TGTGCCAGCAGCTTGGATACCCCCACGGGGCCCCAGTACTTC. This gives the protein CASSLDTPTGPQYF.

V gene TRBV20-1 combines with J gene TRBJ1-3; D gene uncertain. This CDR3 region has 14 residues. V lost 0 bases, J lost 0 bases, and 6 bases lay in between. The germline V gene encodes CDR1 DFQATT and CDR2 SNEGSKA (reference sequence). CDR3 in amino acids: CSARDPNSGNTIYF. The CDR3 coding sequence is TGCAGTGCTAGAGATCCGAACTCTGGAAACACCATATATTTT.

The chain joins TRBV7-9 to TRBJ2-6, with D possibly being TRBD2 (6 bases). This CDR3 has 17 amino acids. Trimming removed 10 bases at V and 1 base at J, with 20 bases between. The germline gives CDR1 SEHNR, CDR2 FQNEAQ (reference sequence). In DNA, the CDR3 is TGTGCCACCAAAGCCTCCGGGACTTATTCTGGGGCCAACGTCCTGACTTTC. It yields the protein CATKASGTYSGANVLTF.

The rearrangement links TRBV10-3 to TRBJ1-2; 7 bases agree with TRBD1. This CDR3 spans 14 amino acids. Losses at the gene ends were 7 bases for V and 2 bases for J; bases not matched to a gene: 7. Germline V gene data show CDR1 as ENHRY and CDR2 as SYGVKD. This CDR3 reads CAITPDRNNYGYTF. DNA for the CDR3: TGTGCCATCACTCCGGACAGGAACAACTATGGCTACACCTTC.

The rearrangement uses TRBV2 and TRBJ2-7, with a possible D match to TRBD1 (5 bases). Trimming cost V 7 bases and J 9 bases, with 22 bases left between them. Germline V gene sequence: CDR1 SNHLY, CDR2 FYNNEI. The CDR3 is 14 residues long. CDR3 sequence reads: CASMKTAPPSGQYF. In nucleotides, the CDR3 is TGTGCCAGCATGAAGACAGCACCACCCTCCGGGCAGTACTTC. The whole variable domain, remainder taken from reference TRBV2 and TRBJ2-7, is EPEVTQTPSHQVTQMGQEVILRCVPISNHLYFYWYRQILGQKVEFLVSFYNNEISEKSEIFDDQFSVERPDGSNFTLKIRSTKLEDSAMYFCASMKTAPPSGQYFGPGTRLTVT.

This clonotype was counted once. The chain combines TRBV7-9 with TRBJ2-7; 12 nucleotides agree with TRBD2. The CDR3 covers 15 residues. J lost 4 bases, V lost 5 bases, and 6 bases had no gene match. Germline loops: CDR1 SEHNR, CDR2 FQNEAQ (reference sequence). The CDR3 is CASSEGLAGEYEQYF. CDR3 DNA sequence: TGTGCCAGCAGCGAGGGACTAGCGGGCGAATACGAGCAGTACTTC. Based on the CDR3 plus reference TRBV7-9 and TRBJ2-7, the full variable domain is DTGVSQNPRHKITKRGQNVTFRCDPISEHNRLYWYRQTLGQGPEFLTYFQNEAQLEKSRLLSDRFSAERPKGSFSTLEIQRTEQGDSAMYLCASSEGLAGEYEQYFGPGTRLTVT.

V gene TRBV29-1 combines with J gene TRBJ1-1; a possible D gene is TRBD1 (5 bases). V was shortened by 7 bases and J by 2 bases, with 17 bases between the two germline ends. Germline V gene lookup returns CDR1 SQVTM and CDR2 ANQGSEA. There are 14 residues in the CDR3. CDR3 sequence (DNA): TGCAGCGCAAGTGCCGGGGCCTCTAACACTGAAGCTTTCTTT. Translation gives CSASAGASNTEAFF.

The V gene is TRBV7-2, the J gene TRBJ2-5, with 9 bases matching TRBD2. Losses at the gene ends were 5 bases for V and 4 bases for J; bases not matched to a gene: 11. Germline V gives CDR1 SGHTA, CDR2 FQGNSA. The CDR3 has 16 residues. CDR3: CASSQKGLAGTETQYF. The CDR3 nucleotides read TGTGCCAGCAGCCAAAAAGGGCTAGCGGGGACAGAGACCCAGTACTTC.

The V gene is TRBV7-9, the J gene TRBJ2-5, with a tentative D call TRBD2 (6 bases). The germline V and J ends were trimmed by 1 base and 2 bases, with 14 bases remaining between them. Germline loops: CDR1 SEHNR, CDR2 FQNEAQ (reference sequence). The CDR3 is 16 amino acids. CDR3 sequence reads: CASSLVVGTGQETQYF. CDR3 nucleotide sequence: TGTGCCAGCAGCTTAGTGGTGGGGACTGGACAAGAGACCCAGTACTTC.

CDR3 DNA sequence: TGTGCCAGCAGTCCTCGGACGGGTTTCTACAATGAGCAGTTCTTC. It specifies CASSPRTGFYNEQFF. The genes are TRBV28 and TRBJ2-1; unclear D gene. The length of the CDR3 is 15 residues. With 5 bases removed from V and 3 bases from J, the gap between germline ends came to 14 bases. Germline V CDR1 and CDR2: MDHEN, SYDVKM.

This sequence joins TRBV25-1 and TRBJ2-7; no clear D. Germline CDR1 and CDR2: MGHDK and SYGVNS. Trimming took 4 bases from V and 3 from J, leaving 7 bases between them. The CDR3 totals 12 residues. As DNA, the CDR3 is TGTGCCAGCAGTGGAGTCCTCTACGAGCAGTACTTC. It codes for CASSGVLYEQYF.

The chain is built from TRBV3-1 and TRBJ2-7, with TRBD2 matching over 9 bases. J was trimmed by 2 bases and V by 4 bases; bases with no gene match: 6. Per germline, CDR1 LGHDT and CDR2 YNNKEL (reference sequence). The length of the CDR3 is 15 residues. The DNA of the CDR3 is TGTGCCAGCAGCCGTAGCGGGGGCCAGCCCTACGAGCAGTACTTC. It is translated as CASSRSGGQPYEQYF.

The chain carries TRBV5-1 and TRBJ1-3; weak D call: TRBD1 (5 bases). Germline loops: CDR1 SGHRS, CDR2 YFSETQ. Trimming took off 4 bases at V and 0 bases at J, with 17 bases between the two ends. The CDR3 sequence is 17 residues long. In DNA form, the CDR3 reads TGCGCCAGCAGCGCCTCACCCGGGGGATCCTCTGGAAACACCATATATTTT. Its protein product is CASSASPGGSSGNTIYF.

CDR3 nucleotide sequence: TGTGCCAGCAGCACAAGATACGGGGGGGACAATGAGCAGTTCTTC. It yields the protein CASSTRYGGDNEQFF. The chain recombines TRBV7-8 with TRBJ2-1; 8 bases match TRBD2. The CDR3 covers 15 residues. CDR1 SGHVS and CDR2 FQNEAQ come from the germline V gene. Unmatched junction bases numbered 8, after V lost 5 bases and J lost 5 bases. The complete variable domain, with remaining parts taken from reference TRBV7-8 and TRBJ2-1, reads GAGVSQSPRYKVAKRGQDVALRCDPISGHVSLFWYQQALGQGPEFLTYFQNEAQLDKSGLPSDRFFAERPEGSVSTLKIQRTQQEDSAVYLCASSTRYGGDNEQFFGPGTRLTVL.

The CDR3 DNA reads TGTGCCAGCTCACCGGGGCAGACCTTCTACGAGCAGTACTTC. Its protein product is CASSPGQTFYEQYF. J is TRBJ2-7 and V is TRBV18; TRBD1 might be the D (5 bases). The length of the CDR3 is 14 residues. CDR1 and CDR2 (germline): KGHSH, LQKENI. Deletions cut 3 bases from V and 3 bases from J, with 12 bases between.

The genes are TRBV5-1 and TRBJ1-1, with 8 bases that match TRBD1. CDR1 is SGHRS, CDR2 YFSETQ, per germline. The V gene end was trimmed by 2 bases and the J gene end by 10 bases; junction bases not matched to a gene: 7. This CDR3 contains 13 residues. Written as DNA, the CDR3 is TGCGCCAGCAGCTTCCAGGGGGCCGTGGGAGCTTTCTTT. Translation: CASSFQGAVGAFF.